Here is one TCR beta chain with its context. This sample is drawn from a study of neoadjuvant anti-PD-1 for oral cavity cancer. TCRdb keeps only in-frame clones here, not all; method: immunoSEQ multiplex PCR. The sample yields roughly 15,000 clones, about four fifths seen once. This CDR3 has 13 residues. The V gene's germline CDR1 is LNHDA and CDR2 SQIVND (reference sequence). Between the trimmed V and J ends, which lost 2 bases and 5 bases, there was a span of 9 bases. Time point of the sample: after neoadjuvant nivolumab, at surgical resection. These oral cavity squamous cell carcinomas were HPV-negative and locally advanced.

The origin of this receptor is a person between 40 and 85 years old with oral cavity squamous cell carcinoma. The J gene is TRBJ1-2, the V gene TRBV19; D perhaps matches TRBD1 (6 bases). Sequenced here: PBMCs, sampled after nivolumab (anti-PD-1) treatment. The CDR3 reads CASSIRQEYGYTF. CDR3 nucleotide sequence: TGTGCCAGTAGTATACGACAGGAATATGGCTACACCTTC. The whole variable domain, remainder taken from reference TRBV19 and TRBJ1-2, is DGGITQSPKYLFRKEGQNVTLSCEQNLNHDAMYWYRQDPGQGLRLIYYSQIVNDFQKGDIAEGYSVSREKKESFPLTVTSAQKNPTAFYLCASSIRQEYGYTFGSGTRLTVV.